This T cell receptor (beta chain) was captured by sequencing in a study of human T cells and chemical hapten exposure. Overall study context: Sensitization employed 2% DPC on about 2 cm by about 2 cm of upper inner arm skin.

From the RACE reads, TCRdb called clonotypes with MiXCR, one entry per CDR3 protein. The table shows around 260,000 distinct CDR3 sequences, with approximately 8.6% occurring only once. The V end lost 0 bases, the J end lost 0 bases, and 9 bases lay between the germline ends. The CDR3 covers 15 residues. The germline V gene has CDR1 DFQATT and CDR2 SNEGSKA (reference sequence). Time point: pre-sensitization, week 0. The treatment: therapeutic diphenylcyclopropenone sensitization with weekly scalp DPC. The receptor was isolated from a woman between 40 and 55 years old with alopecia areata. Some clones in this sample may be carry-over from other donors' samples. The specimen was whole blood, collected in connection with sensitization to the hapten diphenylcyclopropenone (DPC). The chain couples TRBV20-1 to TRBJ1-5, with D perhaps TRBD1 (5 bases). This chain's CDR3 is CSARESRASNQPQHF. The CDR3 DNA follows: TGCAGTGCTAGAGAGTCCAGGGCTAGCAATCAGCCCCAGCATTTT.